Each of the 9 T cell receptor beta chains below was sequenced from the same sample in a study. TCRdb recomputed calls from the RT-PCR reads with MiXCR, one row per CDR3 protein. The table has approximately 720,000 distinct CDR3 sequences, 12% to 15% seen once. Sequencing was performed on memory CD4+ T cells from blood. These receptors came from a female donor in good health, serving as a healthy control.

CDR3 DNA sequence: TGCGCCAGCAGGACTAGCGACGGTTACGAGCAGTACTTC. Translation gives CASRTSDGYEQYF. The chain joins TRBV5-1 to TRBJ2-7, with TRBD2 matching over 8 bases. The CDR3 loop spans 13 amino acids. CDR1 SGHRS and CDR2 YFSETQ come from the germline V gene. Losses at the gene ends were 5 bases for V and 4 bases for J; bases not matched to a gene: 5.

The table lists this clonotype with a few counts. V gene TRBV4-3 combines with J gene TRBJ2-7; 10 nucleotides align to TRBD2. V shed 0 bases and J 7 bases; nucleotides not matched to a gene: 12. Germline lookup yields CDR1 LGHNA and CDR2 YSLEER. This CDR3 is built from 17 residues. CDR3 protein: CASSQDRGAGGPGEQYF. The CDR3 nucleotides are TGCGCCAGCAGCCAAGATCGGGGAGCGGGGGGGCCGGGAGAGCAGTACTTC.

This clonotype was observed many times. The V call is TRBV7-3, the J call TRBJ2-3; 8 bases fit TRBD2. The CDR3 spans 17 residues. V shed 1 base and J 2 bases; nucleotides not matched to a gene: 8. The germline V gene has CDR1 SGHTA and CDR2 FQGTGA. The CDR3 is CASSLNSLAGNTDTQYF. The CDR3 bases are TGTGCCAGCAGCTTAAATTCCCTAGCGGGCAACACAGATACGCAGTATTTT. The whole variable domain, remainder taken from reference TRBV7-3 and TRBJ2-3, is GAGVSQTPSNKVTEKGKYVELRCDPISGHTALYWYRQSLGQGPEFLIYFQGTGAADDSGLPNDRFFAVRPEGSVSTLKIQRTERGDSAVYLCASSLNSLAGNTDTQYFGPGTRLTVL.

This clonotype appeared many times. This chain joins TRBV6-5 and TRBJ2-5; TRBD1 is a possible D gene (5 bases). The CDR3 is made up of 14 amino acids. Per the germline V gene, CDR1 is MNHEY and CDR2 is SVGAGI. Trimming stripped 3 bases from V and 4 bases from J, with 12 bases between. For the CDR3, the DNA is TGTGCCAGCAGTTATGGTCAGGGCAGAGAGACCCAGTACTTC. Translating gives CASSYGQGRETQYF.

Only a few counts were recorded for this clonotype. The chain is built from TRBV6-1 and TRBJ1-1; D not resolved. V was shortened by 5 bases and J by 7 bases, with 14 bases between the two germline ends. The CDR3 length is 13 residues. Germline V gene lookup returns CDR1 MNHNS and CDR2 SASEGT. CDR3 nucleotides: TGTGCCAGCAGTCATACTCTTACGGGTGAAGCTTTCTTT. Residues: CASSHTLTGEAFF.

The chain combines TRBV5-5 with TRBJ2-1; 8 bases line up with TRBD2. The CDR3 spans 15 residues. The germline V gene encodes CDR1 SGHKS and CDR2 YYEKEE (reference sequence). V shed 2 bases, J shed 4 bases, and the junction held 5 bases outside the gene matches. CDR3 in amino acids: CASSFAGGLYNEQFF. The CDR3 DNA sequence: TGTGCCAGCAGCTTTGCGGGGGGCCTTTACAATGAGCAGTTCTTC.

This clonotype was observed a few times. This chain uses TRBV18 with TRBJ2-1; D is possibly TRBD2 (6 bases). The CDR3 runs 13 residues. Trimming removed 8 bases from V and 8 bases from J, with 16 bases in between. CDR1 and CDR2 from the germline V gene are KGHSH and LQKENI. The CDR3 is CASTIGGIDEQFF. The CDR3 DNA reads as TGTGCCAGCACCATTGGGGGGATCGATGAGCAGTTCTTC.

Ten or more counts support this clonotype. The chain is built from TRBV20-1 and TRBJ2-7, with 14 nucleotides matching TRBD2. This CDR3 comprises 17 residues. The germline CDR1 and CDR2 sequences are DFQATT and SNEGSKA (reference sequence). Trimming at V came to 5 bases and at J to 2 bases, leaving 11 bases not matched to a gene. CDR3: CSASGTSGRWGPYEQYF. The CDR3 bases are TGCAGTGCTTCCGGGACTAGCGGGAGATGGGGGCCCTACGAGCAGTACTTC.

The chain employs TRBV20-1 and TRBJ1-2, with D maybe TRBD1 (5 bases). CDR1 is DFQATT, CDR2 SNEGSKA, per germline (reference sequence). This CDR3 region has 14 residues. The V gene lost 4 bases and the J gene lost 8 bases, with 20 bases spanning the gap. CDR3 in amino acids: CSAKSHLGEPGYTF. CDR3 DNA sequence: TGCAGTGCTAAGTCCCACTTAGGGGAACCGGGCTACACCTTC.